The 9 T cell receptor beta chains listed next were all sequenced from one sample in a study of blood T cell repertoires in COVID-19. TCRdb's table, derived via immunoSEQ multiplex PCR, lists solely in-frame clones and lacks some. The sample comprises about 70,000 clones, 80% of which are singletons, and about 20% rests with the top ten. Sample: peripheral blood. These receptor sequences come from a man in his 70s who had recovered from COVID-19.

The chain joins TRBV7-2 to TRBJ2-7; possible D gene TRBD1, 6 bases. Germline V CDR1 and CDR2: SGHTA, FQGNSA. CDR3 length: 13 amino acids. The V end lost 1 base, the J end lost 7 bases, and 11 bases lay between the germline ends. CDR3 amino acids: CASSLDTGREQYF. CDR3 bases: TGTGCCAGCAGCTTAGACACAGGGCGGGAGCAGTACTTC.

This clone was observed a few times. The chain uses TRBV19 and TRBJ1-5, with D perhaps TRBD1 (5 bases). The CDR3 is made up of 21 amino acids. The germline V gene encodes CDR1 LNHDA and CDR2 SQIVND (reference sequence). Between the trimmed V and J ends, which lost 4 bases and 2 bases, there was a span of 30 bases. The CDR3, as DNA: TGTGCCAGTAGTACTCGGCGTAGGGACTTAACAAATGGGATGGGCAATCAGCCCCAGCATTTT. The encoded protein is CASSTRRRDLTNGMGNQPQHF. Full variable domain (outside the CDR3, taken from reference TRBV19 and TRBJ1-5): DGGITQSPKYLFRKEGQNVTLSCEQNLNHDAMYWYRQDPGQGLRLIYYSQIVNDFQKGDIAEGYSVSREKKESFPLTVTSAQKNPTAFYLCASSTRRRDLTNGMGNQPQHFGDGTRLSIL.

This clone was seen a handful of times. This chain links TRBV28 with TRBJ2-3; 12 nucleotides line up with TRBD2. Germline V gene sequence: CDR1 MDHEN, CDR2 SYDVKM. The V gene end was trimmed by 4 bases and the J gene end by 3 bases; junction bases not matched to a gene: 8. The CDR3 has 17 residues. CDR3 DNA: TGTGCCAGCAGTTCATCGACTAGCGGGGGTGGAACAGATACGCAGTATTTT. Translated: CASSSSTSGGGTDTQYF. Supplemented by reference TRBV28 and TRBJ2-3, the full variable domain reads DVKVTQSSRYLVKRTGEKVFLECVQDMDHENMFWYRQDPGLGLRLIYFSYDVKMKEKGDIPEGYSVSREKKERFSLILESASTNQTSMYLCASSSSTSGGGTDTQYFGPGTRLTVL.

This chain joins TRBV30 and TRBJ2-1, with TRBD1 identical over 7 bases. Germline-derived CDR1 and CDR2 are GTSNPN and SVGIG (reference sequence). The CDR3 is 11 amino acids. The V gene end was trimmed by 4 bases and the J gene end by 12 bases; junction bases not matched to a gene: 6. The CDR3 loop is CAWTGYRGQFF. The DNA for the CDR3 is TGTGCCTGGACCGGATACAGGGGGCAGTTCTTC.

This sequence joins TRBV4-2 and TRBJ1-1; TRBD1 might be the D (6 bases). Germline CDR1 is LGHNA and CDR2 is YNFKEQ. The CDR3 extends over 16 amino acids. Trimming removed 0 bases from V and 2 bases from J, with 13 bases in between. The CDR3 here is CASSQDQGRGNTEAFF. The CDR3 nucleotides are TGTGCCAGCAGCCAAGATCAGGGCAGGGGTAACACTGAAGCTTTCTTT.

The V gene is TRBV3-1 (or the pseudogene TRBV3-2), the J gene TRBJ2-3, with 9 nucleotides matching TRBD2. The junction had 8 bases not matched to a gene; V was cut back by 0 bases and J by 4 bases. The CDR3 has 17 residues. Germline V gives CDR1 LGHDT, CDR2 YNNKEL (reference sequence). This chain's CDR3 is CASSQDPAGGRPDTQYF. In DNA form, the CDR3 reads TGTGCCAGCAGCCAAGACCCAGCGGGAGGTAGACCAGATACGCAGTATTTT.

The chain couples TRBV27 to TRBJ1-5; possibly TRBD1 for D (6 bases). The CDR3 loop spans 17 amino acids. V dropped 4 bases and J dropped 3 bases, with 19 bases sitting between them. The V gene's germline CDR1 is MNHEY and CDR2 SMNVEV (reference sequence). The CDR3 protein is CASSSTSRGGSNQPQHF. The CDR3, as DNA: TGTGCCAGCAGTTCCACTTCCAGGGGCGGGTCCAATCAGCCCCAGCATTTT.

Concerning this clone: Other DNA sequences in this specimen translate into the identical CDR3. This chain connects TRBV28 to TRBJ2-2, with TRBD1 matching 9 bases. Per the germline V gene, CDR1 is MDHEN and CDR2 is SYDVKM. V trimming: 4 bases; J trimming: 4 bases; junction bases outside the gene matches: 1. CDR3 size: 14 residues. CDR3 amino acids: CASSSGQGTGELFF. In nucleotides, the CDR3 is TGTGCCAGCAGTTCGGGACAGGGCACCGGGGAGCTGTTTTTT.

The chain joins TRBV3-1 (or the pseudogene TRBV3-2) to TRBJ2-5; TRBD1 matches at 7 bases. The CDR3 contains 14 residues. V shed 5 bases, J shed 2 bases, and the junction held 5 bases outside the gene matches. CDR1 is LGHDT and CDR2 is YNNKEL in the germline V gene (reference sequence). CDR3 DNA: TGTGCCAGCAGCACCGGGACAGCACAAGAGACCCAGTACTTC. This codes for CASSTGTAQETQYF.